A selection of T cell receptor beta chains follows, all from one sample in a study of CD8+CD57+ T cells in acquired aplastic anemia. MiXCR, run by TCRdb on the reads, gives a single entry per CDR3 protein. The table has some 120,000 distinct CDR3 sequences, approximately 61% seen once. The sample taken for sequencing was sorted CD4+, CD8+, or CD8+CD57+ T cells (not recorded which) from PBMCs. These TCRs come from a human donor with aplastic anemia. The CDR3 runs from the conserved cysteine through the conserved F or W. The D gene is left open where the match is weak. A row's size may be missing; if present it is once, few, many or a size class.

v_gene: TRBV15; d_gene: TRBD1; abundance: .; j_gene: TRBJ2-5; CDR3nt: TGTGCCACCAGCAGAGATTCAGGGGGCGGGGAGACCCAGTACTTC; CDR3aa: CATSRDSGGGETQYF
v_gene: TRBV10-1; d_gene: TRBD1; abundance: few; j_gene: TRBJ1-3; CDR3nt: TGCGCCACCGGGACAGGGGGCCCGAGCTCTGGAAACACCATATATTTT; CDR3aa: CATGTGGPSSGNTIYF
v_gene: TRBV20-1; d_gene: TRBD1; abundance: .; j_gene: TRBJ2-5; CDR3nt: TGCAGTGGGGCGGGACAGGGCCAAGAGACCCAGTACTTC; CDR3aa: CSGAGQGQETQYF
v_gene: TRBV14; d_gene: TRBD1; abundance: .; j_gene: TRBJ1-5; CDR3nt: TGTGCCAGCAGCCAAACAGGGGGTGCACAGCCCCAGCATTTT; CDR3aa: CASSQTGGAQPQHF
v_gene: TRBV10-3; d_gene: TRBD1; abundance: .; j_gene: TRBJ2-5; CDR3nt: TGTGCCATCAGAAAGGGGACAGGGTTAGAGACCCAGTACTTC; CDR3aa: CAIRKGTGLETQYF
v_gene: TRBV7-9; d_gene: .; abundance: once; j_gene: TRBJ2-1; CDR3nt: TGTGCCAGCAGCCCGCCCAATGAGCAGTTCTTC; CDR3aa: CASSPPNEQFF
v_gene: TRBV24-1; d_gene: TRBD1; abundance: few; j_gene: TRBJ2-7; CDR3nt: TGTGCCACCAGTGCCTTGGACAGGGTGATTTCCTACGAGCAGTACTTC; CDR3aa: CATSALDRVISYEQYF
v_gene: TRBV10-3; d_gene: .; abundance: .; j_gene: TRBJ1-3; CDR3nt: TGTGCCATCAGTGAAAACAGATCTGGAAACACCATATATTTT; CDR3aa: CAISENRSGNTIYF
v_gene: TRBV5-1; d_gene: .; abundance: .; j_gene: TRBJ1-6; CDR3nt: TGCGCCAGCAGCGTGGGACTGGGAAATAATTCACCCCTCCACTTT; CDR3aa: CASSVGLGNNSPLHF
v_gene: TRBV6-4; d_gene: .; abundance: .; j_gene: TRBJ2-5; CDR3nt: TGTGCCAGCATTATAACCAAGGGAGAGACCCAGTACTTC; CDR3aa: CASIITKGETQYF
v_gene: TRBV27; d_gene: .; abundance: .; j_gene: TRBJ1-5; CDR3nt: TGTGCCAGCAGTTTAATAGGGGATCAGCCCCAGCATTTT; CDR3aa: CASSLIGDQPQHF
v_gene: TRBV29-1; d_gene: .; abundance: .; j_gene: TRBJ2-1; CDR3nt: TGCAGCGTAGGCGACAGCTACAATGAGCAGTTCTTC; CDR3aa: CSVGDSYNEQFF
v_gene: TRBV20-1; d_gene: .; abundance: .; j_gene: TRBJ2-5; CDR3nt: TGCAGTGCTAGAGATCCTACAGGGAACCAAGAGACCCAGTACTTC; CDR3aa: CSARDPTGNQETQYF
v_gene: TRBV7-9; d_gene: .; abundance: few; j_gene: TRBJ1-6; CDR3nt: TGTGCCAGCAGCTTTGTCTCAGGGGTGGATTCACCCCTCCACTTT; CDR3aa: CASSFVSGVDSPLHF
v_gene: TRBV6-5; d_gene: TRBD1; abundance: many; j_gene: TRBJ1-2; CDR3nt: TGTGCCAGCAGTTCCAGGGGGCGCCTGCACTATGGCTACACCTTC; CDR3aa: CASSSRGRLHYGYTF
v_gene: TRBV20-1; d_gene: .; abundance: .; j_gene: TRBJ1-1; CDR3nt: TGCAGTGCGATAGACGAGAGGACTGAAGCTTTCTTT; CDR3aa: CSAIDERTEAFF
v_gene: TRBV20-1; d_gene: TRBD1; abundance: .; j_gene: TRBJ2-5; CDR3nt: TGCAGTGTCTCAGGGGGCGCGGGGAGGGAGACCCAGTACTTC; CDR3aa: CSVSGGAGRETQYF
v_gene: TRBV20-1; d_gene: .; abundance: .; j_gene: TRBJ1-4; CDR3nt: TGCAGTGCTAGAAGACAGCCAACTAATGAAAAACTGTTTTTT; CDR3aa: CSARRQPTNEKLFF
v_gene: TRBV15; d_gene: .; abundance: .; j_gene: TRBJ1-3; CDR3nt: TGTGCCACCAGCAGGCAGCAACTCTCTGGAAACACCATATATTTT; CDR3aa: CATSRQQLSGNTIYF
v_gene: TRBV6-2/TRBV6-3; d_gene: TRBD1; abundance: many; j_gene: TRBJ1-1; CDR3nt: TGTGCCAGCAGTTACCGGACAGGGAACAGGAACACTGAAGCTTTCTTT; CDR3aa: CASSYRTGNRNTEAFF
v_gene: TRBV7-7; d_gene: TRBD1; abundance: .; j_gene: TRBJ2-7; CDR3nt: TGTGCTAGCAGCTTAGTCCTCGGGGACAGGTCACGCGAGCAGTACTTC; CDR3aa: CASSLVLGDRSREQYF
v_gene: TRBV20-1; d_gene: TRBD2; abundance: many; j_gene: TRBJ2-3; CDR3nt: TGCAGTGCAACGACTAGCGGGAGTCATATAGATACGCAGTATTTT; CDR3aa: CSATTSGSHIDTQYF
v_gene: TRBV10-3; d_gene: .; abundance: .; j_gene: TRBJ1-1; CDR3nt: TGTGCCATCTGGGACCCCTTAACGGGGAACACTGAAGCTTTCTTT; CDR3aa: CAIWDPLTGNTEAFF
v_gene: TRBV3-1; d_gene: TRBD2; abundance: many; j_gene: TRBJ2-1; CDR3nt: TGTGCCAGCAGCCCGCCGGGAGGGATGCCCCTCAATGAGCAGTTCTTC; CDR3aa: CASSPPGGMPLNEQFF
v_gene: TRBV19; d_gene: TRBD1; abundance: few; j_gene: TRBJ1-2; CDR3nt: TGTGCCAGTAGTACCTTTGACATCGCAGGACAGGGGGGCTATGGCTACACCTTC; CDR3aa: CASSTFDIAGQGGYGYTF
v_gene: TRBV29-1; d_gene: .; abundance: .; j_gene: TRBJ1-2; CDR3nt: TGCAGCGTTGAAGACAGGCATACACACTATGGCTACACCTTC; CDR3aa: CSVEDRHTHYGYTF
v_gene: TRBV15; d_gene: .; abundance: once; j_gene: TRBJ1-5; CDR3nt: TGTGCCACCAGCAGAAATGACCGAGGAACTCATCAGCCCCAGCATTTT; CDR3aa: CATSRNDRGTHQPQHF
v_gene: TRBV10-3; d_gene: TRBD1; abundance: .; j_gene: TRBJ1-6; CDR3nt: TGTGCCATCAGTGAGGGGGGGGACAGGGCATCACCCCTCCACTTT; CDR3aa: CAISEGGDRASPLHF
v_gene: TRBV2; d_gene: TRBD1; abundance: .; j_gene: TRBJ1-5; CDR3nt: TGTGCCAGCAGTTGGGGGACAGATAGCAATCAGCCCCAGCATTTT; CDR3aa: CASSWGTDSNQPQHF
v_gene: TRBV7-8; d_gene: .; abundance: many; j_gene: TRBJ2-1; CDR3nt: TGTGCCAGCAGCTTAGCGGGCCCAGGCTACAATGAGCAGTTCTTC; CDR3aa: CASSLAGPGYNEQFF
v_gene: TRBV19; d_gene: .; abundance: .; j_gene: TRBJ1-6; CDR3nt: TGTGCCAGTAGTGTAACTCAGGATTCACCCCTCCACTTT; CDR3aa: CASSVTQDSPLHF
v_gene: TRBV15; d_gene: .; abundance: few; j_gene: TRBJ1-5; CDR3nt: TGTGCCACCAGCAGAAACGATCAGCCCCAGCATTTT; CDR3aa: CATSRNDQPQHF
v_gene: TRBV7-9; d_gene: .; abundance: .; j_gene: TRBJ1-5; CDR3nt: TGTGCCAGCAGACTTCAAGGCAGTAACAATCAGCCCCAGCATTTT; CDR3aa: CASRLQGSNNQPQHF
v_gene: TRBV7-9; d_gene: .; abundance: many; j_gene: TRBJ2-3; CDR3nt: TGTGCCAGCAGCACTAGCACAGATACGCAGTATTTT; CDR3aa: CASSTSTDTQYF
v_gene: TRBV11-2; d_gene: .; abundance: few; j_gene: TRBJ2-7; CDR3nt: TGTGCCAGCAGCTTAGAGCAGACGATGTGGCAGTACTTC; CDR3aa: CASSLEQTMWQYF
v_gene: TRBV6-1; d_gene: TRBD1; abundance: .; j_gene: TRBJ1-5; CDR3nt: TGTGCCAGCAAAACAGGGGGAAGGGGATATCAGCCCCAGCATTTT; CDR3aa: CASKTGGRGYQPQHF
v_gene: TRBV6-5; d_gene: .; abundance: .; j_gene: TRBJ1-1; CDR3nt: TGTGCCAGCAGTTACTTCGCAGGGAGTAGGAACACTGAAGCTTTCTTT; CDR3aa: CASSYFAGSRNTEAFF
v_gene: TRBV29-1; d_gene: .; abundance: once; j_gene: TRBJ2-1; CDR3nt: TGCAGCGCCGGGACTCCTCCTGGAGGTGAGCAGTTCTTC; CDR3aa: CSAGTPPGGEQFF
v_gene: TRBV10-3; d_gene: TRBD2; abundance: .; j_gene: TRBJ2-7; CDR3nt: TGTGCCATCACTCGACAGGGACTAGCGGGAGGCGAGCAGTACTTC; CDR3aa: CAITRQGLAGGEQYF
v_gene: TRBV15; d_gene: .; abundance: .; j_gene: TRBJ2-3; CDR3nt: TGTGCCACCAGCAGAGACAAGGGCCTTCGCACAGATACGCAGTATTTT; CDR3aa: CATSRDKGLRTDTQYF
v_gene: TRBV2; d_gene: .; abundance: .; j_gene: TRBJ2-5; CDR3nt: TGTGCCAGCAGTGAATGGGGGGCAGAGACCCAGTACTTC; CDR3aa: CASSEWGAETQYF
v_gene: TRBV19; d_gene: TRBD1; abundance: .; j_gene: TRBJ2-5; CDR3nt: TGTGCCAGTAGTTCGACAGGGCAAGAGACCCAGTACTTC; CDR3aa: CASSSTGQETQYF
v_gene: TRBV10-1; d_gene: TRBD1; abundance: few; j_gene: TRBJ1-6; CDR3nt: TGCGCCAGCACTATGACAGGGGCAAATTCACCCCTCCACTTT; CDR3aa: CASTMTGANSPLHF
v_gene: TRBV20-1; d_gene: TRBD2; abundance: .; j_gene: TRBJ2-1; CDR3nt: TGCAGTGCTGCGGGACTAGCATATGAGCAGTTCTTC; CDR3aa: CSAAGLAYEQFF
v_gene: TRBV7-9; d_gene: .; abundance: .; j_gene: TRBJ2-2; CDR3nt: TGTGCCAGCTTCCCAACCGGGGAGCTGTTTTTT; CDR3aa: CASFPTGELFF
v_gene: TRBV5-1; d_gene: TRBD1; abundance: .; j_gene: TRBJ2-5; CDR3nt: TGCGCCAGCAGTCTGGGGACAGGGTCGGAGACCCAGTACTTC; CDR3aa: CASSLGTGSETQYF
v_gene: TRBV19; d_gene: TRBD1; abundance: .; j_gene: TRBJ1-2; CDR3nt: TGTGCCAGTAGTAACAGGACAGGGAACACCTTC; CDR3aa: CASSNRTGNTF
v_gene: TRBV14; d_gene: .; abundance: many; j_gene: TRBJ1-4; CDR3nt: TGTGCCAGCAGCCAAGGGAAGGCGGAACTGTTTTTT; CDR3aa: CASSQGKAELFF
v_gene: TRBV29-1; d_gene: TRBD2; abundance: .; j_gene: TRBJ2-5; CDR3nt: TGCAGCGTGGAAGGTGGGACTAGCAGACAAGAGACCCAGTACTTC; CDR3aa: CSVEGGTSRQETQYF
v_gene: TRBV4-1; d_gene: TRBD2; abundance: many; j_gene: TRBJ2-7; CDR3nt: TGCGCCAGCAGCCAGGGAGGGACTAGCGGGAGCGAGCAGTACTTC; CDR3aa: CASSQGGTSGSEQYF
v_gene: TRBV12-3/TRBV12-4; d_gene: TRBD2; abundance: many; j_gene: TRBJ2-7; CDR3nt: TGTGCCAGCAGTTGGAAGCGGGAGGGTTCCTACGAGCAGTACTTC; CDR3aa: CASSWKREGSYEQYF